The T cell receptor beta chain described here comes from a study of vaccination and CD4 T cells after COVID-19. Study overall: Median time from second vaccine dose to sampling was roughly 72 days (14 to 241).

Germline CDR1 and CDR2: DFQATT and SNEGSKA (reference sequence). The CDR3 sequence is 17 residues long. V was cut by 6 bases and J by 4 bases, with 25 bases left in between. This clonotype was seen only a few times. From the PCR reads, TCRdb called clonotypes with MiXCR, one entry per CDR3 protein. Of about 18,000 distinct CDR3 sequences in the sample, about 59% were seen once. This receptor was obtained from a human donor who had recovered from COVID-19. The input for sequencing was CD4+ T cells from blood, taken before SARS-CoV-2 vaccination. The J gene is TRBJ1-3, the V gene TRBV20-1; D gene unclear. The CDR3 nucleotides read TGCAGTGCCCCTCAGGTTCACGGAACCTTATACGGAAACACCATATATTTT. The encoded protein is CSAPQVHGTLYGNTIYF.